This paragraph covers one TCR beta chain sequence. As yet, its antigen is unknown. This CDR3 has 13 residues. Looked up from germline, CDR1 is SGHDT and CDR2 is YYEEEE. Unmatched junction bases numbered 5, after V lost 3 bases and J lost 7 bases. This record belongs to a study of memory CD4+ T cells and cytomegalovirus serostatus. General study results and limits: The CMV-associated TCR signature appears largely within the CD4+ memory repertoire. CD4+ memory repertoires contained about two fifths of the 164 reported CMV TCRbeta sequences.

Per the original methods: Out-of-frame sequences were removed, leaving a few million distinct TCRbeta sequences. TCRdb's copy holds only in-frame clones and misses some; the assay was immunoSEQ multiplex PCR. V and J calls plus clone size are reproduced from that table; the DNA served to infer D and trimming. The repertoire includes tens of thousands of clones, approximately 78% of them detected once, and approximately 1.1% sits in the top ten. The sort gate was single viable CD3+CD4+CD8-CD45RO+ cells for memory CD4+ T cells. The sample taken for sequencing was memory CD4+ T cells from blood. This receptor was obtained from an adult in good health and CMV-seronegative. V gene TRBV5-6 combines with J gene TRBJ1-1, with 8 positions matching TRBD1. The CDR3 loop reads CASSWTGRDEAFF. The CDR3, as DNA: TGTGCCAGCAGCTGGACAGGGAGGGATGAAGCTTTCTTT.